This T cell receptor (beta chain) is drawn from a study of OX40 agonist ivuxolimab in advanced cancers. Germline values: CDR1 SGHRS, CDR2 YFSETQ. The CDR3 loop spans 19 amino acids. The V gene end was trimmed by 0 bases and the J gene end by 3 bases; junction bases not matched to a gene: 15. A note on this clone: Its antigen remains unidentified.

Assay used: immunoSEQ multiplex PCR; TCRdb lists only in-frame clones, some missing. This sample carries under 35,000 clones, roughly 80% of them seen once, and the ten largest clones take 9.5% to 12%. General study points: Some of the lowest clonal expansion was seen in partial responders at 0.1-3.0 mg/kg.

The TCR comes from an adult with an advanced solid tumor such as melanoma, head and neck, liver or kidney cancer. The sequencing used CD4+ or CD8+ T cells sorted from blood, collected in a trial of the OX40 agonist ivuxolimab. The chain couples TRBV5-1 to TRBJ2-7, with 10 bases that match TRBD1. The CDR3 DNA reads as TGCGCCAGCAGCTTGGGGGACAGGGGCCCTATCCTGGAAGGCTACGAGCAGTACTTC. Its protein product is CASSLGDRGPILEGYEQYF.